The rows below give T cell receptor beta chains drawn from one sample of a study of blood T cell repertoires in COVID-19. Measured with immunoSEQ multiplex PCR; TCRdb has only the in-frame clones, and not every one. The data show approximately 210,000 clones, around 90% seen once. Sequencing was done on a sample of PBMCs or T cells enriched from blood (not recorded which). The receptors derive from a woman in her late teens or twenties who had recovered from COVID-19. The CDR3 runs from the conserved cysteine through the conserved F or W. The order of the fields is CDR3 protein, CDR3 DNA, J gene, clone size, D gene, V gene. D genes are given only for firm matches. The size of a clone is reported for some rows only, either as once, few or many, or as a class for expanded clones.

CASSTQGQASPGNTEAFF | TGTGCCAGTAGTACCCAAGGACAGGCCTCTCCGGGAAACACTGAAGCTTTCTTT | TRBJ1-1 | - | TRBD1 | TRBV19
CASSPQRLRRTGWYGYTF | TGTGCCAGCTCACCGCAACGACTAAGACGGACAGGGTGGTATGGCTACACCTTC | TRBJ1-2 | - | TRBD1 | TRBV18
CASNFSGGAGNEQFF | TGTGCCAGCAACTTTAGCGGGGGGGCGGGCAATGAGCAGTTCTTC | TRBJ2-1 | - | - | TRBV21-1
CASSSGLAGAPEQFF | TGCGCCAGCAGCTCCGGACTAGCGGGGGCCCCAGAGCAGTTCTTC | TRBJ2-1 | - | TRBD2 | TRBV5-1
CASSETGGVAGNTIYF | TGTGCCAGCAGCGAGACAGGGGGCGTAGCTGGAAACACCATATATTTT | TRBJ1-3 | once | TRBD1 | TRBV9
CAWSGQYTEAFF | TGTGCCTGGAGCGGACAGTACACTGAAGCTTTCTTT | TRBJ1-1 | - | - | TRBV30
CASSPTLRTGKAEAFF | TGTGCCAGCAGCCCTACACTCAGGACAGGGAAGGCTGAAGCTTTCTTT | TRBJ1-1 | - | TRBD1 | TRBV3-1/TRBV3-2
CASRKRQGANGYTF | TGTGCCAGTAGGAAGCGACAGGGGGCAAATGGCTACACCTTC | TRBJ1-2 | - | TRBD1 | TRBV19
CAAGEGLHEQYF | TGTGCCGCCGGGGAGGGGTTACACGAGCAGTACTTC | TRBJ2-7 | - | TRBD2 | TRBV28
CASRGQQGVKNSPLHF | TGTGCCAGCAGGGGCCAACAGGGCGTCAAAAATTCACCCCTCCACTTT | TRBJ1-6 | - | - | TRBV28
CASSLYAGGTDTQYF | TGTGCCAGCAGCCTATACGCGGGGGGGACAGATACGCAGTATTTT | TRBJ2-3 | - | TRBD2 | TRBV7-9
CASGAGAGGPETQYF | TGTGCCAGCGGAGCGGGGGCGGGGGGTCCAGAGACCCAGTACTTC | TRBJ2-5 | - | TRBD2 | TRBV6-5
CASSRDGTAAYF | TGTGCCAGCAGCCGAGATGGGACAGCGGCGTACTTC | TRBJ2-4 | - | TRBD1 | TRBV5-6
CASSLLGGTGELFF | TGTGCCAGCAGCTTGTTAGGGGGCACCGGGGAGCTGTTTTTT | TRBJ2-2 | - | - | TRBV5-4
CASSLRLAGQETQYF | TGTGCCAGCAGCTTGAGACTAGCGGGCCAAGAGACCCAGTACTTC | TRBJ2-5 | - | TRBD2 | TRBV5-8
CASRRQSGNTIYF | TGTGCCAGCAGGCGGCAGTCTGGAAACACCATATATTTT | TRBJ1-3 | - | - | TRBV28
CASSSAGTAIQETQYF | TGTGCCAGCAGCTCCGCCGGGACAGCAATCCAAGAGACCCAGTACTTC | TRBJ2-5 | - | TRBD1 | TRBV3-1/TRBV3-2
CASSEWGGEETQYF | TGTGCCAGCAGTGAATGGGGGGGCGAGGAGACCCAGTACTTC | TRBJ2-5 | - | - | TRBV2
CASTQISGTGGYEQYF | TGTGCCAGCACCCAAATTTCCGGGACAGGGGGATACGAGCAGTACTTC | TRBJ2-7 | - | TRBD1 | TRBV28
CAWSVIRRQSPLHF | TGTGCCTGGAGTGTAATAAGGAGGCAATCACCCCTCCACTTT | TRBJ1-6 | - | - | TRBV30
CASSQELRDTSVGYTF | TGTGCCAGCAGCCAAGAGCTACGGGACACTTCCGTCGGCTACACCTTC | TRBJ1-2 | - | - | TRBV3-1/TRBV3-2
CSTAAPGTGGGNEKLFF | TGCAGCACGGCCGCCCCCGGGACAGGGGGCGGGAATGAAAAACTGTTTTTT | TRBJ1-4 | once | TRBD1 | TRBV29-1
CASSPRAGNTIYF | TGTGCCAGCAGCCCCCGAGCCGGAAACACCATATATTTT | TRBJ1-3 | - | - | TRBV3-1/TRBV3-2
CASSLEQATYEQYF | TGCGCCAGCAGCTTGGAACAGGCCACCTACGAGCAGTACTTC | TRBJ2-7 | - | - | TRBV5-1
CASSPWGDHYGYTF | TGTGCCAGCAGTCCATGGGGGGACCACTATGGCTACACCTTC | TRBJ1-2 | - | - | TRBV11-2
CASSLAGTGGNTIYF | TGTGCCAGCAGTTTAGCCGGGACAGGGGGAAACACCATATATTTT | TRBJ1-3 | - | TRBD1 | TRBV28